This T cell receptor (beta chain) was profiled in a study of Graves' ophthalmopathy and Graves' hyperthyroidism. This clonotype was picked up many times. Germline lookup yields CDR1 DFQATT and CDR2 SNEGSKA (reference sequence). There are 12 residues in the CDR3. V dropped 7 bases and J dropped 7; count of bases not matched to a gene: 9. The study amplified TCR beta CDR3 regions using RNA transcripts. An opening RT-PCR round employed HTBI primers and preceded a second-round multiplex PCR. TCRdb used MiXCR to reprocess the multiplex PCR reads, holding one entry per CDR3 protein. The table shows hundreds of thousands of distinct CDR3 sequences, with around 21% occurring only once.

This receptor was taken from a woman under 30 with stable Graves' hyperthyroidism. Sequencing used peripheral blood. The rearrangement links TRBV20-1 to TRBJ1-1; 7 positions agree with TRBD1. This chain's CDR3 is CSGVRGFVEAFF. CDR3 sequence (DNA): TGCAGTGGGGTCAGGGGGTTTGTTGAAGCTTTCTTT.